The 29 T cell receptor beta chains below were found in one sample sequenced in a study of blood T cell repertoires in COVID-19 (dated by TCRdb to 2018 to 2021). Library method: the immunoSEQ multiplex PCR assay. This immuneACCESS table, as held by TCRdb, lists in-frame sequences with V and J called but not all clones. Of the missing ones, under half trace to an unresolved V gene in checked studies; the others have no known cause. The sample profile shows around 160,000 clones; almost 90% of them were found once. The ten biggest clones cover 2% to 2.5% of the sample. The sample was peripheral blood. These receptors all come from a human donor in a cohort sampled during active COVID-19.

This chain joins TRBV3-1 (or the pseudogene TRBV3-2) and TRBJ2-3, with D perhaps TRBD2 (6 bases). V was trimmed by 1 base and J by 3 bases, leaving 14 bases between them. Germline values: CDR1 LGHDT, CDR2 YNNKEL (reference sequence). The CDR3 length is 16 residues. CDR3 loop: CASSQGVGGRTDTQYF. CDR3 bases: TGTGCCAGCAGCCAAGGTGTCGGGGGTCGGACAGATACGCAGTATTTT.

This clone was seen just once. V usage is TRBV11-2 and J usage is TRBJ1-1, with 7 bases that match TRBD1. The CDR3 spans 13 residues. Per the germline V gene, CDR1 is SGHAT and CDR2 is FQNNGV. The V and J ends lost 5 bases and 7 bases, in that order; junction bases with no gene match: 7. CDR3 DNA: TGTGCCAGCAGCCTCGACAGGGAAGTTGAAGCTTTCTTT. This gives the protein CASSLDREVEAFF.

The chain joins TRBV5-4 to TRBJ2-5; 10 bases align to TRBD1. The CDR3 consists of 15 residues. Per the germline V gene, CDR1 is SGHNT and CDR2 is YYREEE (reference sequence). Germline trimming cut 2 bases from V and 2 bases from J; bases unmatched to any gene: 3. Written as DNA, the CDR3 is TGTGCCAGCAGCTTCGACAGGGGGCCTCAAGAGACCCAGTACTTC. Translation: CASSFDRGPQETQYF.

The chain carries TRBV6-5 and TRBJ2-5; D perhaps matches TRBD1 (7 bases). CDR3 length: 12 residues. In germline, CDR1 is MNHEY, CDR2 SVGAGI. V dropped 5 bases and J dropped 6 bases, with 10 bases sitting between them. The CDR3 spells CASSQGGQTQYF. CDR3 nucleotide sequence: TGTGCCAGCAGTCAGGGGGGTCAGACCCAGTACTTC.

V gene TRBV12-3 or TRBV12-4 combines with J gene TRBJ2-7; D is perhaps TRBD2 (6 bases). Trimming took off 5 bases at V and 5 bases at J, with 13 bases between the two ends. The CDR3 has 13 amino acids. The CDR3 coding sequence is TGTGCCAGCAGTCACCGGGACTGGGACGAGCAGTACTTC. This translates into CASSHRDWDEQYF.

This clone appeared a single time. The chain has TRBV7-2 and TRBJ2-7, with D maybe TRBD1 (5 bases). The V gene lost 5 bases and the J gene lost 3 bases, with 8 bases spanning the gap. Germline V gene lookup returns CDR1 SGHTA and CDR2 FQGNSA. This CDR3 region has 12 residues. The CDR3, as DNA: TGTGCCAGCAGCCTACAGGACTACGAGCAGTACTTC. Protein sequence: CASSLQDYEQYF.

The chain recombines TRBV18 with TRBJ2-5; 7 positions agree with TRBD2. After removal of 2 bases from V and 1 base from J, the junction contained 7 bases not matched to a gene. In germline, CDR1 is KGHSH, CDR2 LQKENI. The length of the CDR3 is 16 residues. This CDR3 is CASSPWGGLSQETQYF. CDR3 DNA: TGTGCCAGCTCACCATGGGGAGGGTTGTCCCAAGAGACCCAGTACTTC.

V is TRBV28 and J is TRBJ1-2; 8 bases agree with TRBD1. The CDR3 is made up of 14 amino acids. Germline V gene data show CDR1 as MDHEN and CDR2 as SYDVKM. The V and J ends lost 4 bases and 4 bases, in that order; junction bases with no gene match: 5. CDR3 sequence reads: CASSSRGRGYGYTF. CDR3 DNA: TGTGCCAGCAGTTCCAGGGGGCGCGGCTATGGCTACACCTTC.

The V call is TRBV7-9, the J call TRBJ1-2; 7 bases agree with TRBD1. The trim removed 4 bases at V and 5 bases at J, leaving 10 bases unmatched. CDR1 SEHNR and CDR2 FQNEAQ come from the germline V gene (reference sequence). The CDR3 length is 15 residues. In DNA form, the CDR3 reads TGTGCCAGCAGCTCCATCAGGGGGAAGGGGTATGGCTACACCTTC. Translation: CASSSIRGKGYGYTF.

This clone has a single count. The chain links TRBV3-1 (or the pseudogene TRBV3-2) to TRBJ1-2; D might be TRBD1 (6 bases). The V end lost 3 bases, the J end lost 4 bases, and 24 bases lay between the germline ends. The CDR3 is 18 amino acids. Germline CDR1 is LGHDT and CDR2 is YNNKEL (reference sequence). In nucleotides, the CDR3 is TGTGCCAGCAGCCAGGCCGGTCTGGGGACATCTGGACGCTATGGCTACACCTTC. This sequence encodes CASSQAGLGTSGRYGYTF.

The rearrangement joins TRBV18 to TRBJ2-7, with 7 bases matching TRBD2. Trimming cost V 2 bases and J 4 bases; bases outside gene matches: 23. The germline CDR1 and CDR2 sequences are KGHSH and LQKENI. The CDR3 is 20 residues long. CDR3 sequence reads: CASSPLPLSSRLTGGYEQYF. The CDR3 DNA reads TGTGCCAGCTCACCATTGCCTTTGTCATCGCGCCTCACCGGGGGGTACGAGCAGTACTTC.

This chain's CDR3 is CASSLGGATDTQYF. As DNA, the CDR3 is TGCGCCAGCAGCTTGGGCGGGGCCACAGATACGCAGTATTTT. The V call is TRBV5-1, the J call TRBJ2-3; tentatively, D is TRBD2 (6 bases). V dropped 0 bases and J dropped 2 bases, with 7 bases sitting between them. Germline CDR1 SGHRS, CDR2 YFSETQ. The CDR3 length is 14 residues.

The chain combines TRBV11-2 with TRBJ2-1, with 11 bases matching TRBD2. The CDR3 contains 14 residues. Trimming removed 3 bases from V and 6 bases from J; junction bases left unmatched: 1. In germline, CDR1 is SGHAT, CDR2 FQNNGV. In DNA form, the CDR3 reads TGTGCCAGCAGCTTTACTAGCGGGAGCAATGAGCAGTTCTTC. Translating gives CASSFTSGSNEQFF.

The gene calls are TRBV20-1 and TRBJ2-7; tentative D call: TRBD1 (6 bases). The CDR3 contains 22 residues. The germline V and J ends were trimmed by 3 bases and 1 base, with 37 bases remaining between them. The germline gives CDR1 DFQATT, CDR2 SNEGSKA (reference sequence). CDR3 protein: CSASLLRVLPSLRTDGSYEQYF. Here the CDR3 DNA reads TGCAGTGCTAGTTTGTTACGAGTTTTACCCTCCCTACGGACAGATGGGTCCTACGAGCAGTACTTC.

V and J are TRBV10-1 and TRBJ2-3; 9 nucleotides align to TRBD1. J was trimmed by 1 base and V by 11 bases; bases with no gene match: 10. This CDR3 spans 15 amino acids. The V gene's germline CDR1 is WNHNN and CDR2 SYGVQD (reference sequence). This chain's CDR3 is CAEDTGGMGTDTQYF. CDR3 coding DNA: TGCGCCGAGGACACAGGGGGCATGGGCACAGATACGCAGTATTTT.

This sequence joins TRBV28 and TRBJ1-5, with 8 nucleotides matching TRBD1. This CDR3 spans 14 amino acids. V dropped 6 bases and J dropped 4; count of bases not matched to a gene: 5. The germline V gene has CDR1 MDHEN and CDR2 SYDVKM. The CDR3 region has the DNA TGTGCCAGCAGGCCGGGACAGGTGAATCAGCCCCAGCATTTT. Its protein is CASRPGQVNQPQHF.

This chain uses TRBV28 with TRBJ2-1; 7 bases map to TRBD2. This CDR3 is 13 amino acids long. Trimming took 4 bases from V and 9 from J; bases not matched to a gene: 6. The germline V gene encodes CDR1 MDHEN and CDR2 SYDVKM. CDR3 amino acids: CASSSIVAGEQFF. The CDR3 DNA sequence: TGTGCCAGCAGTTCAATCGTAGCGGGTGAGCAGTTCTTC.

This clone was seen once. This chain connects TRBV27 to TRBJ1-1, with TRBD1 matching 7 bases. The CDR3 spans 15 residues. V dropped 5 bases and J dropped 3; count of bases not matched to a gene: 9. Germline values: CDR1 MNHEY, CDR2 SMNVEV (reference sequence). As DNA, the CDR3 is TGTGCCAGCAGTCTCAGACCAGGGGGATACACTGAAGCTTTCTTT. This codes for CASSLRPGGYTEAFF.

Here the CDR3 DNA reads TGTGCCAGCAGTCTGCCGGGACACGGTAACTATGGCTACACCTTC. It yields the protein CASSLPGHGNYGYTF. J is TRBJ1-2 and V is TRBV6-5, with a tentative D call TRBD1 (6 bases). CDR1 and CDR2 (germline): MNHEY, SVGAGI. Trimming took off 5 bases at V and 1 base at J, with 14 bases between the two ends. The CDR3 has 15 amino acids.

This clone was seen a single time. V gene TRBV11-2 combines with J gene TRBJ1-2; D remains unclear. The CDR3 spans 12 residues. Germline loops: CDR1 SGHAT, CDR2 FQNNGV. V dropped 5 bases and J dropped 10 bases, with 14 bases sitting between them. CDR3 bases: TGTGCCAGCAGCGCCGTCGGGGAAAACTACACCTTC. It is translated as CASSAVGENYTF.

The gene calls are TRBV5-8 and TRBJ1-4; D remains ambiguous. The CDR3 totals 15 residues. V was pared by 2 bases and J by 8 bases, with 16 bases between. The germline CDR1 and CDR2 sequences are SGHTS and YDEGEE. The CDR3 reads CASSFQEGVGEKLFF. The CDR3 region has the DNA TGTGCCAGCAGCTTTCAGGAGGGCGTAGGAGAAAAACTGTTTTTT.

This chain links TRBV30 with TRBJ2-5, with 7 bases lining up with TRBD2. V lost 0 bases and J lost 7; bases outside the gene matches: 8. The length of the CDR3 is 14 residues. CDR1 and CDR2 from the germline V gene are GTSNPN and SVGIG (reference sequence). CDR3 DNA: TGTGCCTGGAGTGTAGCTAGCGGCACAGGGACCCAGTACTTC. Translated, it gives CAWSVASGTGTQYF.

For the CDR3, the DNA is TGTGCCTGGAGTCGACAGTTACCCGGGGAGCTGTTTTTT. It encodes CAWSRQLPGELFF. This chain uses TRBV30 with TRBJ2-2, with TRBD1 as a possible D gene (5 bases). Germline CDR1 is GTSNPN and CDR2 is SVGIG (reference sequence). V lost 2 bases and J 6 bases, leaving 10 bases between the germline ends. The CDR3 contains 13 residues.

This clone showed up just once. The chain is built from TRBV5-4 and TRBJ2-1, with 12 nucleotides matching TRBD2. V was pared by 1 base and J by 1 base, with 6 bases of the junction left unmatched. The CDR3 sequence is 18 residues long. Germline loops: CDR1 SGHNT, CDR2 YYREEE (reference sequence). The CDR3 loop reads CASSLYGLAGMSYNEQFF. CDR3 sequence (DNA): TGTGCCAGCAGCTTGTACGGACTAGCGGGGATGTCCTACAATGAGCAGTTCTTC.

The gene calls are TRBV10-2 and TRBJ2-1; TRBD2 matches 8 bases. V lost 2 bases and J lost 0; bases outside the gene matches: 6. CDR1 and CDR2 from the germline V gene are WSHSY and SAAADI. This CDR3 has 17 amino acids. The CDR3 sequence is CASSEQLAGSSYNEQFF. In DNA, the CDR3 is TGCGCCAGCAGTGAGCAATTAGCGGGAAGCTCCTACAATGAGCAGTTCTTC.

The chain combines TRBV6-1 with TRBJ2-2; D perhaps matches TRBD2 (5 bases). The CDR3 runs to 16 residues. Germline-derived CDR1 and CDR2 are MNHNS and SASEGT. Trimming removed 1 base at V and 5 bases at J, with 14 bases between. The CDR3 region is CASSEDRGRVTGELFF. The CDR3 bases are TGTGCCAGCAGTGAAGATCGGGGAAGAGTAACCGGGGAGCTGTTTTTT.

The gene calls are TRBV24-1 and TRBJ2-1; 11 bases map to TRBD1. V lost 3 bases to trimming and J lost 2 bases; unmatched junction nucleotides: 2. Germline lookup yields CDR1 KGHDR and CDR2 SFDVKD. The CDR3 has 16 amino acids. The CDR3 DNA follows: TGTGCCACCAGTGATGGGGGACAGGGGGCCTACAATGAGCAGTTCTTC. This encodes CATSDGGQGAYNEQFF.

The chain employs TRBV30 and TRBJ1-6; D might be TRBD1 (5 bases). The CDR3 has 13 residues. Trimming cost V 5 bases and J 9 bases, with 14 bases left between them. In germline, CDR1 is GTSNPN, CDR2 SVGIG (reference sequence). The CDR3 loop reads CAWGKTAPSPLHF. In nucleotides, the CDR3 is TGTGCCTGGGGGAAGACAGCCCCTTCACCCCTCCACTTT.

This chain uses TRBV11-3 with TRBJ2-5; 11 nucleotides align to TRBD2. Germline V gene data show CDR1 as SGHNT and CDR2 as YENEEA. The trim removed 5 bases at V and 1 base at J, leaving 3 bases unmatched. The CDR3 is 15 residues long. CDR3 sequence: CASSPGLAAQETQYF. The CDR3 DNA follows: TGTGCCAGCAGCCCGGGACTAGCGGCCCAAGAGACCCAGTACTTC. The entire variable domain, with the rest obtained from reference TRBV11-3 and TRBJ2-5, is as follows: EAGVVQSPRYKIIEKKQPVAFWCNPISGHNTLYWYLQNLGQGPELLIRYENEEAVDDSQLPKDRFSAERLKGVDSTLKIQPAELGDSAVYLCASSPGLAAQETQYFGPGTRLLVL.